This is a list of T cell receptor beta chains from one sample in a study of PD-1 blockade in classical Hodgkin lymphoma. The method was immunoSEQ multiplex PCR; TCRdb's version includes in-frame clones alone and lacks a portion of them. This sample has 25,000 to 30,000 clones, with 65% to 75% found just once. The sequencing used peripheral blood mononuclear cells (PBMCs), collected before the second cycle of nivolumab. The source of these receptors is a human donor with classical Hodgkin lymphoma. Each CDR3 is given with its conserved first and last residue. The D gene is left open where the match is weak. Clone size appears in some rows only: once, few, many, or a class for an expanded clone.

size	D	V	J	CDR3	DNA
.	.	TRBV25-1	TRBJ2-5	CASMVDSLSQETQYF	TGTGCCAGCATGGTGGACAGCCTTTCCCAAGAGACCCAGTACTTC
.	.	TRBV9	TRBJ1-4	CASSVENEEKLFF	TGTGCCAGCAGCGTAGAGAACGAGGAAAAACTGTTTTTT
few	.	TRBV19	TRBJ2-3	CASSFTDTQYF	TGTGCCAGTAGTTTTACAGATACGCAGTATTTT
medium-sized	.	TRBV11-2	TRBJ1-1	CASTGTGEAFF	TGTGCCAGCACCGGGACCGGAGAAGCTTTCTTT
.	.	TRBV4-3	TRBJ1-4	CASSQAAPTNEKLFF	TGCGCCAGCAGCCAAGCAGCCCCGACTAATGAAAAACTGTTTTTT
once	TRBD1	TRBV6-5	TRBJ1-2	CASSYSRGGANYGYTF	TGTGCCAGCAGTTACTCCCGAGGGGGCGCTAACTATGGCTACACCTTC
.	.	TRBV6-5	TRBJ2-3	CASSYWAGPTDTQYF	TGTGCCAGCAGTTACTGGGCGGGCCCCACAGATACGCAGTATTTT
few	.	TRBV19	TRBJ2-4	CASSMLENIQYF	TGTGCCAGTAGTATGTTAGAAAACATTCAGTACTTC
.	TRBD2	TRBV19	TRBJ2-5	CASSIRGLALFQETQYF	TGTGCCAGTAGTATAAGAGGACTAGCGCTATTTCAAGAGACCCAGTACTTC
.	.	TRBV7-2	TRBJ2-2	CASSAARLNTGELFF	TGTGCCAGCAGCGCCGCGAGGCTGAACACCGGGGAGCTGTTTTTT
many	.	TRBV7-9	TRBJ1-3	CASMLGVSGNTIYF	TGTGCCAGCATGCTTGGTGTTTCTGGAAACACCATATATTTT
.	TRBD2	TRBV7-6	TRBJ2-3	CASMPGGAGGDTQYF	TGTGCCAGCATGCCGGGGGGGGCTGGGGGAGATACGCAGTATTTT
.	.	TRBV29-1	TRBJ2-2	CSAGSGNTGELFF	TGCAGCGCCGGTAGCGGGAACACCGGGGAGCTGTTTTTT
few	.	TRBV6-4	TRBJ2-7	CASSDGIQTYEQYF	TGTGCCAGCAGTGACGGAATCCAAACCTACGAGCAGTACTTC
.	.	TRBV4-3	TRBJ2-1	CASSQDVGRRYNEQFF	TGCGCCAGCAGCCAAGATGTGGGGAGACGGTACAATGAGCAGTTCTTC
once	.	TRBV15	TRBJ2-5	CATSRDHRGGGAQYF	TGTGCCACCAGCAGAGACCACAGGGGAGGGGGGGCCCAGTACTTC
.	TRBD2	TRBV6-1	TRBJ2-7	CASSPQAGAPSEQYF	TGTGCCAGCAGTCCTCAAGCGGGAGCCCCTTCCGAGCAGTACTTC
few	TRBD1	TRBV7-2	TRBJ1-2	CASSLGTGQYGYTF	TGTGCCAGCAGCTTAGGAACGGGACAGTATGGCTACACCTTC
.	TRBD2	TRBV5-6	TRBJ2-7	CASRWGLAGAEQYF	TGTGCCAGCAGGTGGGGACTAGCGGGAGCCGAGCAGTACTTC
once	TRBD2	TRBV28	TRBJ2-2	CASFSGRRTGELFF	TGTGCCAGCTTCAGCGGGAGGCGGACCGGGGAGCTGTTTTTT
.	.	TRBV10-1	TRBJ1-3	CASSAGSSGNTIYF	TGCGCCAGCAGTGCCGGGAGCTCTGGAAACACCATATATTTT
.	.	TRBV28	TRBJ2-3	CASIPDAADTQYF	TGTGCCAGCATCCCCGACGCGGCAGATACGCAGTATTTT
.	.	TRBV11-3	TRBJ2-2	CASSPHTGELFF	TGTGCCAGCAGCCCCCACACCGGGGAGCTGTTTTTT
few	.	TRBV6-5	TRBJ1-3	CASSYSWGLSGNTIYF	TGTGCCAGCAGTTACTCGTGGGGGCTTAGTGGAAACACCATATATTTT
once	.	TRBV6-6	TRBJ2-1	CASSYGAEQFF	TGTGCCAGCAGTTACGGGGCAGAGCAGTTCTTC
.	.	TRBV6-5	TRBJ1-6	CASQAGLNSPLHF	TGTGCCAGCCAGGCGGGCCTCAATTCACCCCTCCACTTT
.	.	TRBV11-2	TRBJ2-7	CASSLMSRSLGYEQYF	TGTGCCAGCAGCTTAATGTCCCGGTCCCTGGGGTACGAGCAGTACTTC
few	.	TRBV10-1	TRBJ2-2	CASNPGTGELFF	TGCGCCAGCAATCCGGGCACCGGGGAGCTGTTTTTT
.	.	TRBV6-1	TRBJ2-7	CASSVVDGSYEQYF	TGTGCCAGCAGTGTCGTTGATGGCTCCTACGAGCAGTACTTC
.	.	TRBV18	TRBJ1-2	CASSPRGGGYGYTF	TGTGCCAGCTCACCACGGGGCGGAGGATATGGCTACACCTTC
once	TRBD1	TRBV4-3	TRBJ2-3	CASSQDAGGETDTQYF	TGCGCCAGCAGCCAAGATGCAGGGGGCGAGACAGATACGCAGTATTTT
once	.	TRBV6-5	TRBJ2-5	CASSDRSKETQYF	TGTGCCAGCAGCGACCGATCCAAGGAGACCCAGTACTTC
.	.	TRBV7-2	TRBJ1-3	CASSLDPGLSGNTIYF	TGTGCCAGCAGCTTAGATCCCGGGCTCTCTGGAAACACCATATATTTT
.	.	TRBV5-6	TRBJ2-2	CASSQVSPGTGELFF	TGTGCCAGCAGCCAAGTCAGCCCGGGGACCGGGGAGCTGTTTTTT
.	TRBD2	TRBV30	TRBJ2-3	CAWRRFLAGGRDTQYF	TGTGCCTGGAGACGCTTTCTAGCGGGAGGGAGGGATACGCAGTATTTT
once	.	TRBV23-1	TRBJ1-5	CASSPDRYTQQPQHF	TGCGCCAGCAGCCCTGACAGGTATACCCAGCAGCCCCAGCATTTT
.	TRBD1	TRBV7-2	TRBJ2-2	CASGSGRGQGTGELFF	TGTGCCAGCGGGTCGGGACGCGGACAGGGCACCGGGGAGCTGTTTTTT
once	TRBD1	TRBV28	TRBJ2-2	CATYGTANTGELFF	TGTGCCACCTACGGGACAGCGAACACCGGGGAGCTGTTTTTT
.	.	TRBV19	TRBJ2-6	CASTRQGPSGANVLTF	TGTGCCAGTACCAGGCAGGGCCCTTCTGGGGCCAACGTCCTGACTTTC
.	TRBD1	TRBV2	TRBJ2-7	CASSDGQGAGEQYF	TGTGCCAGCAGTGACGGCCAGGGGGCCGGTGAGCAGTACTTC